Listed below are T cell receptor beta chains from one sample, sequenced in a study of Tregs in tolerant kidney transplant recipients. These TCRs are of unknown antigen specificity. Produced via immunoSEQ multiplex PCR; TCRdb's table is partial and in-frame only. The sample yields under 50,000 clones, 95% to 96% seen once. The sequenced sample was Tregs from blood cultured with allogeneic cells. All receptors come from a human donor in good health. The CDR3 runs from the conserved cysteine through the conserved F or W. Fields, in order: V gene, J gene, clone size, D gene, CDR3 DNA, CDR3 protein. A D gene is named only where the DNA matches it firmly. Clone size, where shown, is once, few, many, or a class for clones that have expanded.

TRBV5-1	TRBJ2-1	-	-	TGCGCCAGCAGCGGGCTGGCGCAACAGTACAATGAGCAGTTCTTC	CASSGLAQQYNEQFF
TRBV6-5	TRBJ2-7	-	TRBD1	TGTGCCAGCAGGAATTACAGGGGCTCCTACGAGCAGTACTTC	CASRNYRGSYEQYF
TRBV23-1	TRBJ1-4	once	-	TGCGCCAGCAGTCAATCCTTACGTAATGAAAAACTGTTTTTT	CASSQSLRNEKLFF
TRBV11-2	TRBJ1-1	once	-	TGTGCCAGCAGCTTAAGCATGAACACTGAAGCTTTCTTT	CASSLSMNTEAFF
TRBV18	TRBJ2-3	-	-	TGTGCCAGCTCACCAAGATCCTCCCTAGCCGCTAGCACAGATACGCAGTATTTT	CASSPRSSLAASTDTQYF
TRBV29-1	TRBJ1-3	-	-	TGCAGCGCCCTAACAGACAGGCGCCCTGGAAACACCATATATTTT	CSALTDRRPGNTIYF
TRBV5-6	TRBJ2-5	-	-	TGTGCCAGCAGCTTGGCGGGGCCGGAGACCCAGTACTTC	CASSLAGPETQYF
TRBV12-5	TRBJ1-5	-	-	TGTGCTAGTGGTTTGCAGCCCCAGCATTTT	CASGLQPQHF
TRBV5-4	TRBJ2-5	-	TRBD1	TGTGCCAGCAGCTCACCGACAGGGGGCAGAGAGACCCAGTACTTC	CASSSPTGGRETQYF
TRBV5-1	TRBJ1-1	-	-	TGCGCCAGCAGCTTGGGGGGACCTGAAGCTTTCTTT	CASSLGGPEAFF
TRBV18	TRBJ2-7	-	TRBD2	TGTGCCAGCTCACCAACGATAGCGGGGGACTACGAGCAGTACTTC	CASSPTIAGDYEQYF
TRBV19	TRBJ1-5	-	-	TGTGCCTCCAATAGCGGTCTGAGGAATCAGCCCCAGCATTTT	CASNSGLRNQPQHF
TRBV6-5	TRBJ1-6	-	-	TGTGCCAGCAGAACGAGGGGGGTTAATTCACCCCTCCACTTT	CASRTRGVNSPLHF
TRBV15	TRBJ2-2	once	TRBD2	TGTGCCACCAGCAGAGACCGCAGACTAGCGGGAGGGCTCACCGGGGAGCTGTTTTTT	CATSRDRRLAGGLTGELFF
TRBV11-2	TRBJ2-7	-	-	TGTGCCAGCAGCTTAGAGGCCGAGGGAATTTGGTACGAGCAGTACTTC	CASSLEAEGIWYEQYF
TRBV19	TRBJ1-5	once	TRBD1	TGTGCCAGTAGTATATTACGACAGGGGGTGAATCAGCCCCAGCATTTT	CASSILRQGVNQPQHF
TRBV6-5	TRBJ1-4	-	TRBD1	TGTGCCAGCAGTTACTCCGGACAGGTTAATGAAAAACTGTTTTTT	CASSYSGQVNEKLFF
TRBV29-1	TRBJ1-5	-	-	TGCAGCGTTGCCGACAGCAATCAGCCCCAGCATTTT	CSVADSNQPQHF
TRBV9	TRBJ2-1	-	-	TGTGCCAGCAGCGTCCCATTTTACAATGAGCAGTTCTTC	CASSVPFYNEQFF
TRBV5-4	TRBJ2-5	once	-	TGTGCCAGCAGTCAAGCGGAGGGGGGGGAGACCCAGTACTTC	CASSQAEGGETQYF
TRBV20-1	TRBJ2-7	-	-	TGCAGGGCCAGGACGCACTACGAGCAGTACTTC	CRARTHYEQYF
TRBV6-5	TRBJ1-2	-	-	TGTGCCAGCAGTAAGGCCCCGGGCGGCTACACCTTC	CASSKAPGGYTF
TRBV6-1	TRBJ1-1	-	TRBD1	TGTGCCAGCAGTGCTTCACAGGGGATGAACACTGAAGCTTTCTTT	CASSASQGMNTEAFF
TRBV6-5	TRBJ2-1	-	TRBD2	TGTGCCAGCAGTTACGTTGTGGGAGGGTCCTATGAGCAGTTCTTC	CASSYVVGGSYEQFF
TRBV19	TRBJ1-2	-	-	TGTGCCAGCCAGTATGCGCCCCGGGGTCCCGGGGGCTACACCTTC	CASQYAPRGPGGYTF
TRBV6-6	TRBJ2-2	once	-	TGTGCCAGCAGTTACTCGCCCGGGGGTGGGACCGGGGAGCTGTTTTTT	CASSYSPGGGTGELFF
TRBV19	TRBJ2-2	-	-	TGTGCCAGTAGTATAGTGGAACAGGGGAGGATCAAAGCCGGGGAGCTGTTTTTT	CASSIVEQGRIKAGELFF
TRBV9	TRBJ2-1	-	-	TGTGCCAGCAGCACCCGACAGCTACTCTCCTACAATGAGCAGTTCTTC	CASSTRQLLSYNEQFF
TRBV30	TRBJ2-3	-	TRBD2	TGTGCCTGGACGCGTAGCGGGATAATCTTGACAAGGGATACGCAGTATTTT	CAWTRSGIILTRDTQYF
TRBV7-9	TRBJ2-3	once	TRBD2	TGTGCCAGCAGTTACCGGACTAGCGGGAGTCCAGATACGCAGTATTTT	CASSYRTSGSPDTQYF
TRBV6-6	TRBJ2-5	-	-	TGTGCCAGCAGTTACGGAGAGACCCAGTACTTC	CASSYGETQYF
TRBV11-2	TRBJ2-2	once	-	TGTGCCAGCAGCGTTACAGGAGTCACCGGGGAGCTGTTTTTT	CASSVTGVTGELFF
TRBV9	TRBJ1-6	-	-	TGTGCCAGCAGCGTGGCTGGGATCGATAATTCACCCCTCCACTTT	CASSVAGIDNSPLHF
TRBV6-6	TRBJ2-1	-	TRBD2	TGTGCCAGCACTAGGTTGGGACTAGGACCGGGTGAGCAGTTCTTC	CASTRLGLGPGEQFF
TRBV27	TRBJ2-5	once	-	TGTGCCAGCAGTTTCCTCCCTCCCTTCCAAGAGACCCAGTACTTC	CASSFLPPFQETQYF
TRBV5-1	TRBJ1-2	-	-	TGCGCCAGCAGCGGCAGCCCCGGAGGTAACTATGGCTACACCTTC	CASSGSPGGNYGYTF
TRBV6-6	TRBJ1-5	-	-	TGTGCCAGCAGTTGGGGGGGCAGGAGCAATCAGCCCCAGCATTTT	CASSWGGRSNQPQHF
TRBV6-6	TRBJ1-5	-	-	TGTGCCAGCAAAACCGACAGGCTCAGCAATCAGCCCCAGCATTTT	CASKTDRLSNQPQHF
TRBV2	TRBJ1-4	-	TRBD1	TGTGCCAGCAGATCAGGGGGGAATGAAAAACTGTTTTTT	CASRSGGNEKLFF
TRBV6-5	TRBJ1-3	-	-	TGTGCCAGCGGGGCCTATGGAAACACCATATATTTT	CASGAYGNTIYF
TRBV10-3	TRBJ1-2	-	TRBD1	TGTGCCATCAGCAAAGTGATCGGGACAGGCGACTATGGCTACACCTTC	CAISKVIGTGDYGYTF
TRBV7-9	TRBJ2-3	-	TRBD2	TGTGCCAGCAGCTTCCTAGCGGGTAGAAGCACAGATACGCAGTATTTT	CASSFLAGRSTDTQYF
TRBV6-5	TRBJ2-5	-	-	TGTGCCAGCAGTTACTCGACCTGGGGGCGCGAGACCCAGTACTTC	CASSYSTWGRETQYF
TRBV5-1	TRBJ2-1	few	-	TGCGCCAGCTTCCCCACTTCCGGGCCACAGGGTGAGCAGTTCTTC	CASFPTSGPQGEQFF
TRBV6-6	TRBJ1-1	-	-	TGTGCCAGCAGTCCTCGGCGGGGACTGCTAAACACTGAAGCTTTCTTT	CASSPRRGLLNTEAFF
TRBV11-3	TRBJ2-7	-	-	TGTGCCAGCAGCCGGAAGGCAGGGGCCCACTACGAGCAGTACTTC	CASSRKAGAHYEQYF
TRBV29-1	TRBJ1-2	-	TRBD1	TGCAGCGTTTCCCGGGACAGCAATAACTATGGCTACACCTTC	CSVSRDSNNYGYTF
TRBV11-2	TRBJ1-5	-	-	TGTGCCAGCAGCCCCACAGGGAATCAGCCCCAGCATTTT	CASSPTGNQPQHF
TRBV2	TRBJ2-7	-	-	TGTGCCAGCAGGGTCTACGAGCAGTACTTC	CASRVYEQYF
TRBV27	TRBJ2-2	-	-	TGTGCCAGCAGTTTCGGGCAGGGCCCGAACACCGGGGAGCTGTTTTTT	CASSFGQGPNTGELFF